Only a few counts were recorded for the clone carrying this TCR beta chain. Its antigen is unknown. These data originate in a study of T cell repertoires in cytomegalovirus infection. Study overall: The authors used CMV epitopes that were HLA-C-restricted (recently identified) and HLA-B-restricted (well studied). The public TCR beta signatures pointed to both CMV infection and matching HLA type.

V was shortened by 0 bases and J by 3 bases, with 13 bases between the two germline ends. Germline CDR1 SGHDT, CDR2 YYEEEE. CDR3 length equals 16 residues. General study results and limits: HLA-C-restricted CMV clonotypes gave the most frequent clonotype in two of eight donors. Cumulative frequency of public TCR beta families picked out carriers of CMV plus the relevant HLA.

TCRdb processed the reads anew with MiXCR; each CDR3 protein has one entry. The data contain some 800,000 distinct CDR3 sequences, approximately 29% of them singletons. The chain recombines TRBV5-6 with TRBJ1-5, with D perhaps matching TRBD1 (5 bases). This sample comprised cultured CD8+ T cells from PBMCs, obtained from culture after CMV antigen stimulation. The clonotype comes from a human donor in good health (CMV status not recorded). Some clones in this sample may be carry-over from other donors' samples. CDR3 in amino acids: CASSLGGRATNQPQHF. For the CDR3, the DNA is TGTGCCAGCAGCTTGGGGGGCAGGGCGACCAATCAGCCCCAGCATTTT.